The clone carrying this T cell receptor (beta chain) came up a few times. Its antigen is currently unknown. In TCRdb, the RACE reads were re-called with MiXCR into one record per CDR3 protein. The sample lists about 120,000 distinct CDR3 sequences, approximately 15% occurring once. Noted time point: pre-sensitization, week 0. Stated treatment: therapeutic diphenylcyclopropenone sensitization with weekly scalp DPC. V was clipped by 2 bases and J by 2 bases, with 12 bases between them. This CDR3 has 15 residues. The germline CDR1 and CDR2 sequences are SGHAT and FQNNGV. This record belongs to a study of human T cells and chemical hapten exposure. Study-wide results and caveats: Controls had significantly fewer large CDR3 similarity clusters than were formed by expanded TCRs.

This specimen consisted of whole blood, obtained in connection with sensitization to the hapten diphenylcyclopropenone (DPC). The TCR originated in a woman younger than 35 with alopecia areata. Some clones in this sample may be carry-over from other donors' samples. The chain combines TRBV11-2 with TRBJ1-1; D remains ambiguous. CDR3 loop: CASSLLRGKNTEAFF. The CDR3 coding sequence is TGTGCCAGCAGCTTACTGAGAGGGAAAAACACTGAAGCTTTCTTT.